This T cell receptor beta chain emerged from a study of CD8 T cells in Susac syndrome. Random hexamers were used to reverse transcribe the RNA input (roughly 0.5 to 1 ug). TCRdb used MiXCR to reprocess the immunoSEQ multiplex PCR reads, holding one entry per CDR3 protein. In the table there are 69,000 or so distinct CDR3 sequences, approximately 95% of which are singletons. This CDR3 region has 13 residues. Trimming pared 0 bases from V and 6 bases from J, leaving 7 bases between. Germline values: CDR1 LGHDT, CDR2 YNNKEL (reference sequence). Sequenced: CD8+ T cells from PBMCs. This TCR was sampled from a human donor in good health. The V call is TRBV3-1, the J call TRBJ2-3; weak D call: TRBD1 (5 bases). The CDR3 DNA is TGTGCCAGCAGCCAAGATTGGGGCGATACGCAGTATTTT. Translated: CASSQDWGDTQYF.